A single sample gave rise to the 17 T cell receptor beta chains below, sequenced in a study of Ad26.COV2.S vaccination and SARS-CoV-2 variants. Only in-frame clones appear in the TCRdb table, and some are missing; sequencing was by immunoSEQ multiplex PCR. The sample has 250,000 or so clones; about 83% are singletons. Treatment in this sample: about 20 received Ad26.COV2.S at low or high dose, single or two shots; roughly five received placebo; per-sample allocation not given. Samples came from day 63 after the first vaccine or placebo injection. Sequencing used peripheral blood, obtained in a trial of Ad26.COV2.S vaccine versus placebo. The receptors originated from a person aged 18-65 years who received the Ad26.COV2.S COVID-19 vaccine or a placebo.

The chain uses TRBV11-1 and TRBJ2-1; D remains unclear. The germline V and J ends were trimmed by 1 base and 5 bases, with 12 bases remaining between them. CDR3 length: 15 residues. Germline CDR1 reads SGHAT; CDR2 reads FQDESV (reference sequence). The CDR3 DNA is TGTGCCAGCAGCTTAGTAAGATTTCGGGACAATGAGCAGTTCTTC. This sequence encodes CASSLVRFRDNEQFF.

The chain recombines TRBV5-1 with TRBJ2-7; TRBD2 matches 11 bases. Germline V lookup: CDR1 SGHRS, CDR2 YFSETQ. The V gene end was trimmed by 7 bases and the J gene end by 4 bases; junction bases not matched to a gene: 7. This CDR3 has 14 amino acids. The chain's CDR3 is CASSSSGGSYEQYF. The CDR3, as DNA: TGCGCCAGCTCCTCTAGCGGGGGGTCTTACGAGCAGTACTTC.

This CDR3 is CASDTPRPGHVPPLHF. The CDR3 bases are TGTGCCAGCGACACTCCCCGACCGGGACACGTACCACCCCTCCACTTT. The chain couples TRBV3-1 (or the pseudogene TRBV3-2) to TRBJ1-6, with D perhaps TRBD1 (6 bases). The germline V gene has CDR1 LGHDT and CDR2 YNNKEL (reference sequence). The CDR3 is made up of 16 amino acids. The V end lost 8 bases, the J end lost 11 bases, and 25 bases lay between the germline ends.

The chain has TRBV19 and TRBJ2-3, with 9 bases lining up with TRBD2. Per the germline V gene, CDR1 is LNHDA and CDR2 is SQIVND (reference sequence). The CDR3 runs to 15 residues. Trimming at V came to 3 bases and at J to 3 bases, leaving 4 bases not matched to a gene. CDR3 region: CASSISAGGTDTQYF. CDR3 nucleotide sequence: TGTGCCAGTAGTATCTCTGCGGGGGGGACAGATACGCAGTATTTT.

In regard to this clone: Other nucleotide sequences in the sample specify the same CDR3. The V call is TRBV7-9, the J call TRBJ1-1; tentative D call: TRBD1 (5 bases). The CDR3 totals 15 residues. Germline values: CDR1 SEHNR, CDR2 FQNEAQ (reference sequence). V gave up 1 base and J gave up 0 bases, with 9 bases separating them. CDR3 coding DNA: TGTGCCAGCAGCTTAGGGGGCCCCATGAACACTGAAGCTTTCTTT. It translates to CASSLGGPMNTEAFF.

The chain is built from TRBV12-2 and TRBJ2-5. TRBV12-2 is designated a pseudogene. This CDR3 contains 18 residues. The CDR3 nucleotides read TGTGCAAGTCGCTCCCAGGGGGGGACTGGCGGACCGCAAGAGACCCAGTACTTC. This encodes CASRSQGGTGGPQETQYF.

This clone was recorded a few times. The identical CDR3 is also encoded by other nucleotide sequences in the sample. The chain employs TRBV4-3 and TRBJ2-7; D ambiguous. V was pared by 0 bases and J by 0 bases, with 9 bases between. Germline V gene lookup returns CDR1 LGHNA and CDR2 YSLEER. The CDR3 is 15 residues long. CDR3 amino acids: CASSQDGGDSYEQYF. The DNA for the CDR3 is TGCGCCAGCAGCCAAGATGGTGGGGACTCCTACGAGCAGTACTTC.

The chain carries TRBV18 and TRBJ2-1; perhaps TRBD2 as D (5 bases). This CDR3 has 14 residues. Germline-derived CDR1 and CDR2 are KGHSH and LQKENI. V gave up 8 bases and J gave up 4 bases, with 15 bases separating them. CDR3 loop: CASTPGVPYNEQFF. CDR3 in DNA: TGTGCCAGCACCCCCGGGGTTCCGTACAATGAGCAGTTCTTC.

Only one count was recorded for this clone. The V and J genes are TRBV4-2 and TRBJ1-2; a possible D gene is TRBD1 (5 bases). This CDR3 spans 16 amino acids. V gave up 3 bases and J gave up 5 bases, with 19 bases separating them. CDR1 LGHNA and CDR2 YNFKEQ come from the germline V gene. The CDR3 DNA reads as TGTGCCAGCAGCCACGAAATTCCGGGGCAGGGTTATGGCTACACCTTC. Protein sequence: CASSHEIPGQGYGYTF.

CDR3 bases: TGTGCCAGCAGCCGGGACAGGGTGAACACTGAAGCTTTCTTT. It translates to CASSRDRVNTEAFF. The chain has TRBV6-2 or TRBV6-3 and TRBJ1-1; TRBD1 agrees at 9 bases. CDR1 and CDR2 (germline): MNHEY, SVGEGT. Unmatched junction bases numbered 2, after V lost 6 bases and J lost 0 bases. This CDR3 is built from 14 residues.

Only one count was recorded for this clone. V gene TRBV29-1 combines with J gene TRBJ1-2; 9 bases fit TRBD1. Unmatched junction bases numbered 5, after V lost 0 bases and J lost 6 bases. This CDR3 has 14 amino acids. Per the germline V gene, CDR1 is SQVTM and CDR2 is ANQGSEA. CDR3 DNA sequence: TGCAGCGTTGAAGATCGGACAGGGGCCGATGGCTACACCTTC. Translating it yields CSVEDRTGADGYTF. Full variable domain (outside the CDR3, taken from reference TRBV29-1 and TRBJ1-2): SAVISQKPSRDICQRGTSLTIQCQVDSQVTMMFWYRQQPGQSLTLIATANQGSEATYESGFVIDKFPISRPNLTFSTLTVSNMSPEDSSIYLCSVEDRTGADGYTFGSGTRLTVV.

V gene TRBV7-8 combines with J gene TRBJ2-7, with D perhaps matching TRBD2 (5 bases). V lost 0 bases to trimming and J lost 5 bases, with 14 bases between them. This CDR3 is 15 amino acids long. CDR1 is SGHVS and CDR2 is FQNEAQ in the germline V gene. CDR3: CASSLAGGLGDEQYV. The CDR3 DNA is TGTGCCAGCAGCTTAGCGGGCGGGCTGGGCGACGAGCAGTACGTC.

This chain uses TRBV7-2 with TRBJ2-5; 10 bases are shared with TRBD1. In germline, CDR1 is SGHTA, CDR2 FQGNSA. With 5 bases clipped from V and 9 bases from J, the junction kept 9 bases outside the gene matches. This CDR3 region has 14 residues. The CDR3 loop reads CASSPGQGGSAQYF. CDR3 DNA sequence: TGTGCCAGCAGCCCCGGACAGGGGGGATCGGCCCAGTACTTC.

This clone was seen only once. The V gene is TRBV12-3 or TRBV12-4, the J gene TRBJ2-5; D may correspond to TRBD1 or TRBD2 (5 bases each). The CDR3 extends over 13 amino acids. V was clipped by 11 bases and J by 2 bases, with 15 bases between them. CDR3 DNA: TGTGCCTGTGCTAGAGGGGCTCAAGAGACCCAGTACTTC. Protein sequence: CACARGAQETQYF.

The chain links TRBV6-5 to TRBJ2-4, with 9 bases identical to TRBD1. The germline gives CDR1 MNHEY, CDR2 SVGAGI. V lost 4 bases, J lost 1 base, and 2 bases stayed unmatched. The CDR3 length is 15 residues. The CDR3 region has the DNA TGTGCCAGCAGTTTGGGACAGGGCGCCAAAAACATTCAGTACTTC. Its protein product is CASSLGQGAKNIQYF.

This sequence joins TRBV7-9 and TRBJ2-3, with D uncertain. The CDR3 extends over 12 amino acids. The V end lost 2 bases, the J end lost 6 bases, and 6 bases lay between the germline ends. Germline V CDR1 and CDR2: SEHNR, FQNEAQ (reference sequence). The CDR3 is CASSLSGDTQYF. The CDR3, as DNA: TGTGCCAGCAGCTTATCCGGGGATACGCAGTATTTT.

V usage is TRBV11-1 and J usage is TRBJ2-5, with a weak D call TRBD1 (5 bases). The germline V and J ends were trimmed by 1 base and 5 bases, with 11 bases remaining between them. Germline values: CDR1 SGHAT, CDR2 FQDESV (reference sequence). This CDR3 comprises 14 residues. This CDR3 is CASSLVGVGETQYF. Written as DNA, the CDR3 is TGTGCCAGCAGCTTAGTAGGGGTTGGGGAGACCCAGTACTTC. The variable domain in full, with the rest retrieved from reference TRBV11-1 and TRBJ2-5, is EAEVAQSPRYKITEKSQAVAFWCDPISGHATLYWYRQILGQGPELLVQFQDESVVDDSQLPKDRFSAERLKGVDSTLKIQPAELGDSAMYLCASSLVGVGETQYFGPGTRLLVL.